The clone carrying this T cell receptor beta chain was counted at least ten times. Preparing the TCRbeta library involved the use of unique molecular identifiers. TCRdb called the PCR reads again in MiXCR, with one record for every CDR3 protein. The sample consists of roughly 590,000 distinct CDR3 sequences, approximately 16% of them appearing once. Germline assignment: CDR1 MRHNA and CDR2 SNTAGT. This CDR3 is 13 amino acids long. V was pared by 8 bases and J by 8 bases, with 11 bases of the junction left unmatched. This sample was taken from a study of T-cell reconstitution after alpha-beta-depleted transplantation in children.

The receptor comes from a human donor who donated a stem cell graft to a child with acute myeloid leukemia. The rearrangement links TRBV6-4 to TRBJ2-5, with TRBD1 matching 7 bases. This specimen consisted of PBMCs from the stem cell graft donor, obtained from the stem cell graft. The CDR3 protein is CASAPGRGQTQYF. The CDR3 coding sequence is TGTGCCAGCGCCCCCGGAAGGGGGCAAACCCAGTACTTC.